One and the same sample provided the 21 T cell receptor beta chains below, sequenced in a study of response to subunit inactivated influenza vaccine. TCRdb fed the RT-PCR reads into MiXCR, producing one record per CDR3 protein. Among around 710,000 distinct CDR3 sequences listed, about 15% were seen once. Material: PBMCs from blood, obtained around two weeks before vaccination. The source of these receptors is a man aged 50-60 years who received an inactivated influenza vaccine.

The chain is built from TRBV7-6 and TRBJ2-7, with D unclear. Germline V gene data show CDR1 as SGHVS and CDR2 as FNYEAQ. Trimming left V 2 bases short and J 3 bases short, with 8 bases between. The CDR3 totals 13 residues. CDR3 loop: CASSLQENYEQYF. DNA of the CDR3: TGTGCCAGCAGCTTACAGGAAAACTACGAGCAGTACTTC.

This clonotype came up a few times. The chain has TRBV20-1 and TRBJ2-1, with D perhaps given as TRBD1 or TRBD2 (6 bases each). V dropped 3 bases and J dropped 4 bases, with 10 bases sitting between them. Per the germline V gene, CDR1 is DFQATT and CDR2 is SNEGSKA (reference sequence). The CDR3 has 13 amino acids. The chain's CDR3 is CSASGGPYNEQFF. CDR3 in DNA: TGCAGTGCTAGCGGGGGCCCTTACAATGAGCAGTTCTTC.

The chain is built from TRBV6-2 or TRBV6-3 and TRBJ1-3; 10 nucleotides line up with TRBD1. The length of the CDR3 is 16 residues. Germline CDR1 reads MNHEY; CDR2 reads SVGEGT. The ends lost 10 bases at V and 4 bases at J; junction bases unmatched: 13. The CDR3 sequence: CATRSPDRGQGNTIYF. As DNA, the CDR3 is TGTGCCACTCGATCTCCCGACAGGGGGCAAGGAAACACCATATATTTT.

The V call is TRBV6-5, the J call TRBJ2-1; D gene unclear. The V and J ends lost 2 bases and 8 bases respectively, with 13 bases between them. CDR3 length equals 14 residues. Germline V gives CDR1 MNHEY, CDR2 SVGAGI. DNA for the CDR3: TGTGCCAGCAGTTACCGCGTAAAGCCCTATGAGCAGTTCTTC. Translated, it gives CASSYRVKPYEQFF.

This clonotype was recorded at least ten times. The V gene is TRBV28, the J gene TRBJ1-3, with 9 bases that match TRBD1. Per the germline V gene, CDR1 is MDHEN and CDR2 is SYDVKM. The V gene end was trimmed by 4 bases and the J gene end by 4 bases; junction bases not matched to a gene: 5. This CDR3 is 15 amino acids long. CDR3 loop: CASSSPGQGGNTIYF. The CDR3 coding sequence is TGTGCCAGCAGTTCACCGGGACAGGGCGGAAACACCATATATTTT.

This clonotype was counted ten times or more. CDR3 residues: CASSQEISGRALDEQFF. The CDR3 bases are TGCGCCAGCAGCCAAGAAATCAGCGGGAGGGCCCTAGATGAGCAGTTCTTC. The rearrangement uses TRBV4-1 and TRBJ2-1, with 10 bases fitting TRBD2. The CDR3 has 17 amino acids. V lost 0 bases, J lost 8 bases, and 10 bases stayed unmatched. Germline assignment: CDR1 MGHRA and CDR2 YSYEKL.

This clonotype has a count of ten or more. The V gene is TRBV29-1, the J gene TRBJ1-1; D is uncertain. Germline CDR1 SQVTM, CDR2 ANQGSEA. This CDR3 region has 13 residues. V dropped 3 bases and J dropped 4 bases, with 12 bases sitting between them. The CDR3 loop reads CSVEEGIGTEAFF. Written as DNA, the CDR3 is TGCAGCGTTGAGGAGGGTATAGGCACTGAAGCTTTCTTT. Filled out from reference TRBV29-1 and TRBJ1-1, the complete variable domain reads SAVISQKPSRDICQRGTSLTIQCQVDSQVTMMFWYRQQPGQSLTLIATANQGSEATYESGFVIDKFPISRPNLTFSTLTVSNMSPEDSSIYLCSVEEGIGTEAFFGQGTRLTVV.

The rearrangement links TRBV12-3 or TRBV12-4 to TRBJ1-6; 9 bases align to TRBD1. CDR3 size: 14 residues. Losses at the gene ends were 4 bases for V and 8 bases for J; bases not matched to a gene: 3. Here the CDR3 reads CASSSRQGDSPLHF. The CDR3 nucleotides read TGTGCCAGCAGTTCCCGACAGGGGGATTCACCCCTCCACTTT.

This clonotype came up a few times. The chain has TRBV29-1 and TRBJ2-7; D not resolved. Trimming left V 2 bases short and J 3 bases short, with 5 bases between. The CDR3 consists of 11 residues. From germline, CDR1 is SQVTM and CDR2 ANQGSEA. The CDR3 bases are TGCAGCGTTGAAATGTACTACGAGCAGTACTTC. Protein sequence: CSVEMYYEQYF.

This clonotype has a handful of counts. The chain recombines TRBV9 with TRBJ2-7; weak D call: TRBD2 (6 bases). The CDR3 spans 12 residues. Trimming removed 9 bases from V and 5 bases from J, with 15 bases in between. Germline V lookup: CDR1 SGDLS, CDR2 YYNGEE. Here the CDR3 reads CAIAVRRDEQYF. CDR3 DNA: TGTGCCATCGCGGTACGGAGGGACGAGCAGTACTTC.

The rearrangement links TRBV6-2 or TRBV6-3 to TRBJ2-7; TRBD2 is a possible D gene (6 bases). CDR3 length: 14 residues. Germline CDR1 MNHEY, CDR2 SVGEGT. Trimming cost V 7 bases and J 1 base, with 14 bases left between them. The CDR3 region is CASTRGGISYEQYF. CDR3 DNA sequence: TGTGCCAGCACCCGTGGAGGGATATCCTACGAGCAGTACTTC.

This clonotype showed up just a few times. The chain links TRBV2 to TRBJ2-7, with D perhaps matching TRBD1 (6 bases). The CDR3 is made up of 14 amino acids. The germline V and J ends were trimmed by 6 bases and 0 bases, with 12 bases remaining between them. Germline CDR1 reads SNHLY; CDR2 reads FYNNEI. CDR3 region: CASRPQTGSYEQYF. The DNA for the CDR3 is TGTGCCAGCAGACCACAGACAGGCTCCTACGAGCAGTACTTC.

This clonotype occurred a few times. J is TRBJ1-1 and V is TRBV28; no reliable D call. The CDR3 length is 13 residues. Germline V gene data show CDR1 as MDHEN and CDR2 as SYDVKM. Trimming pared 1 base from V and 5 bases from J, leaving 8 bases between. The CDR3 protein is CASSLSAKTEAFF. The CDR3 DNA follows: TGTGCCAGCAGTTTATCGGCAAAGACTGAAGCTTTCTTT.

The rearrangement links TRBV12-3 or TRBV12-4 to TRBJ1-1; the D gene is possibly TRBD1 (6 bases). Trimming took 4 bases from V and 1 from J, leaving 13 bases between them. The CDR3 consists of 15 residues. The CDR3 nucleotides are TGTGCCAGCAGTTCCCACAGGGAGAGGAACACTGAAGCTTTCTTT. Protein product: CASSSHRERNTEAFF.

About this clonotype itself: Just one base apart from a much larger clone, this may be a read error. The chain is built from TRBV4-1 and TRBJ1-2; D is ambiguous. Germline CDR1 and CDR2: MGHRA and YSYEKL. CDR3 size: 12 residues. Trimming removed 0 bases at V and 3 bases at J, with 2 bases between. The DNA of the CDR3 is TGCGCCAGCAGCCAAGATGACTATGGCTACACCTTC. The encoded protein is CASSQDDYGYTF.

This clonotype was detected ten times or more. V usage is TRBV10-3 and J usage is TRBJ1-6, with a tentative D call TRBD1 (6 bases). V lost 0 bases and J lost 10, with 10 bases in between. This CDR3 has 14 amino acids. Looked up from germline, CDR1 is ENHRY and CDR2 is SYGVKD. For the CDR3, the DNA is TGTGCCATCAGTGAGTCTGCAGGGGTCTCACCCCTCCACTTT. It codes for CAISESAGVSPLHF.

This chain connects TRBV30 to TRBJ1-2, with a possible D match to TRBD1 (5 bases). V was pared by 3 bases and J by 4 bases, with 15 bases between. This CDR3 is built from 14 residues. CDR1 GTSNPN and CDR2 SVGIG come from the germline V gene (reference sequence). The CDR3 is CAWRLKGRTYGYTF. DNA of the CDR3: TGTGCCTGGAGACTGAAGGGGAGGACCTATGGCTACACCTTC.

The rearrangement joins TRBV12-3 or TRBV12-4 to TRBJ1-5, with 8 bases aligning to TRBD1. The J segment lost 6 bases and the V segment lost 7 bases, leaving 2 bases of the junction unmatched. This CDR3 comprises 12 residues. DNA for the CDR3: TGTGCCAGCAAACAGGGGGTTCAGCCCCAGCATTTT. Its translation: CASKQGVQPQHF.

The chain combines TRBV30 with TRBJ1-2; D uncertain. This CDR3 has 14 residues. Germline lookup yields CDR1 GTSNPN and CDR2 SVGIG (reference sequence). V lost 4 bases, J lost 3 bases, and 15 bases lay in between. The DNA of the CDR3 is TGTGCCTGGATATCGGGGAGTTATGACTATGGCTACACCTTC. Translating it yields CAWISGSYDYGYTF. The full variable domain, its missing parts supplied by reference TRBV30 and TRBJ1-2, is SQTIHQWPATLVQPVGSPLSLECTVEGTSNPNLYWYRQAAGRGLQLLFYSVGIGQISSEVPQNLSASRPQDRQFILSSKKLLLSDSGFYLCAWISGSYDYGYTFGSGTRLTVV.

V usage is TRBV4-3 and J usage is TRBJ2-5, with D maybe TRBD1 (6 bases). This CDR3 is built from 14 residues. Germline V gene lookup returns CDR1 LGHNA and CDR2 YSLEER. V dropped 4 bases and J dropped 4 bases, with 13 bases sitting between them. The CDR3 DNA follows: TGCGCCAGCAGCCCACAATACAGGGTAGAGACCCAGTACTTC. Protein sequence: CASSPQYRVETQYF.

Notes on this clonotype: A junction end diverges from the germline sequence, so it may reflect a read error. The chain links TRBV6-1 to TRBJ1-5; D gene unclear. The CDR3 has 17 amino acids. Germline V gives CDR1 MNHNS, CDR2 SASEGT. CDR3 in DNA: TGTGCCAGCAGTGATCTATTCAGGATCGTTAGCAATCAGCCCCAGCCTTTT. Its protein is CASSDLFRIVSNQPQPF.